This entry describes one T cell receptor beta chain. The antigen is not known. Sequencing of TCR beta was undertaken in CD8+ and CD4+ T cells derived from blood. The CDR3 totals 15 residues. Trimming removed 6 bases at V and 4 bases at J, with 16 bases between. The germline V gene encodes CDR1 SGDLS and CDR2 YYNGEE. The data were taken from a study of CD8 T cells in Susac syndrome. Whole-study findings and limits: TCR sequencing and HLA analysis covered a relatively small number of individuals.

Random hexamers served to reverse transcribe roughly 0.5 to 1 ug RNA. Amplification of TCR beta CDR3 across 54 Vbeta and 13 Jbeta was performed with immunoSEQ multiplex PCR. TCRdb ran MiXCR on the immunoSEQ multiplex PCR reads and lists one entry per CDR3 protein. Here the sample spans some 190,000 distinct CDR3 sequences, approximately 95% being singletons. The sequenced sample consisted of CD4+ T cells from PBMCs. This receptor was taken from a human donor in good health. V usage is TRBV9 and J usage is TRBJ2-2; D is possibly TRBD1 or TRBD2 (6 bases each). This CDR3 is CASTKEGGSTGELFF. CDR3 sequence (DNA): TGTGCCAGCACGAAGGAGGGGGGATCCACCGGGGAGCTGTTTTTT.